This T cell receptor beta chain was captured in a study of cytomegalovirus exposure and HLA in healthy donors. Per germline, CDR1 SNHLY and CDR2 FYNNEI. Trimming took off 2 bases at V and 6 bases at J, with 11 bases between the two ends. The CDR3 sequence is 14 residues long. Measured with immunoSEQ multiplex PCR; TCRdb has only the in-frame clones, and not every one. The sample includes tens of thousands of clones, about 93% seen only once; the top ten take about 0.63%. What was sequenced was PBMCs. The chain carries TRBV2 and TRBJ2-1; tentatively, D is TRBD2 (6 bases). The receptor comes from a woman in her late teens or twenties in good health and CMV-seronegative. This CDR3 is CASSESRDFNEQFF. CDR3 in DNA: TGTGCCAGCAGTGAAAGCAGGGACTTCAATGAGCAGTTCTTC.